This TCR beta chain was found in a study of T cells in Graves' hyperthyroidism and ophthalmopathy. This CDR3 contains 14 residues. CDR1 and CDR2 from the germline V gene are MNHEY and SVGAGI. V was cut by 2 bases and J by 7 bases, with 9 bases left in between. Regions amplified from RNA transcripts were the TCR beta CDR3 regions. The HTBI primer set drove a first-round RT-PCR of the TCR CDR3. TCRdb recomputed calls from the multiplex PCR reads with MiXCR, one row per CDR3 protein. The table shows some 250,000 distinct CDR3 sequences, with more than 12% occurring only once. This clonotype was recorded at least ten times.

What was sequenced was blood. The receptor's source is a woman in her thirties or forties with Graves' hyperthyroidism that later progressed to Graves' ophthalmopathy. V usage is TRBV6-5 and J usage is TRBJ1-6; D is unclear. The CDR3 spells CASSYGQDNSPLHF. The CDR3 nucleotides are TGTGCCAGCAGTTACGGGCAGGACAATTCACCCCTCCACTTT.